This T cell receptor delta chain was captured in a study of delta chains in infants with herpesvirus infections. The CDR3 loop spans 16 amino acids. V shed 1 base, J shed 1 base, and the junction held 3 bases outside the gene matches. Germline V gene lookup returns CDR1 GEAIGNYY and CDR2 EKD. Reverse transcription of PBMC RNA used primers specific for the gamma and delta chains. TCRdb re-analyzed the RT-PCR reads via CATT. Counted here are about 1,500 delta-chain clones, 25% to 30% occurring once; the ten biggest clones make up 8% to 10%. This receptor was obtained from a human donor who was a Ugandan infant, either HIV-exposed or HIV-unexposed (not recorded which). Source: peripheral blood, taken at time point 1 of longitudinal follow-up. The genes are TRDV2 and TRDJ1, with 12 bases identical to TRDD3. The CDR3 is CACDTGWGIRTDKLIF. In DNA form, the CDR3 reads TGTGCCTGTGACACGGGCTGGGGGATACGCACCGATAAACTCATCTTT.